These 4 T cell receptor beta chains originate from one sample sequenced in a study of Tregs in tolerant kidney transplant recipients. Method: immunoSEQ multiplex PCR; TCRdb's copy keeps in-frame clones and lacks some. The sample shows fewer than 65,000 clones, approximately 85% of them seen only once. The input for sequencing was Tregs from blood, taken before the transplant. Every receptor here comes from a human donor who received a combined kidney and bone marrow transplant.

This clone was seen once. The V gene is TRBV18, the J gene TRBJ2-1, with 14 bases matching TRBD2. Germline CDR1 and CDR2: KGHSH and LQKENI. The length of the CDR3 is 15 residues. Losses at the gene ends were 5 bases for V and 6 bases for J; bases not matched to a gene: 3. The CDR3 DNA is TGTGCCAGCTCAGCGGGACTAGCGGGAGTCAATGAGCAGTTCTTC. Translating it yields CASSAGLAGVNEQFF.

J is TRBJ2-7 and V is TRBV6-5; D is unclear. The ends were cut back, 2 bases at V and 1 base at J, with 9 bases in the middle. Germline loops: CDR1 MNHEY, CDR2 SVGAGI. There are 14 residues in the CDR3. The CDR3 protein is CASSYVTRSYEQYF. The CDR3 nucleotides are TGTGCCAGCAGTTACGTCACGCGATCCTACGAGCAGTACTTC.

The chain carries TRBV28 and TRBJ2-7; D is possibly TRBD1 or TRBD2 (5 bases each). The V gene lost 6 bases and the J gene lost 2 bases, with 11 bases spanning the gap. The germline V gene encodes CDR1 MDHEN and CDR2 SYDVKM. The CDR3 contains 13 residues. In nucleotides, the CDR3 is TGTGCCAGCAGCACGGGACGGACCTACGAGCAGTACTTC. Its translation: CASSTGRTYEQYF.

The chain recombines TRBV6-6 with TRBJ1-1, with a possible D match to TRBD1 (6 bases). Germline lookup yields CDR1 MNHNY and CDR2 SVGAGI (reference sequence). This CDR3 has 12 amino acids. The V end was cut by 7 bases, the J end by 1 base, with 7 bases between. The CDR3 reads CASKGGNTEAFF. In nucleotides, the CDR3 is TGTGCCAGCAAGGGGGGGAACACTGAAGCTTTCTTT.